This entry features one T cell receptor (beta chain) sequence. What this receptor recognizes is not known. Per-base quality was not reported, and no clone a single base away is much larger than it. This specimen belongs to a study of blood T cell repertoires in COVID-19 (dated by TCRdb to the early 2020s). For the study in its entirety: Samples covering the acute and convalescent phases of COVID-19 were provided by collaborators in the United States, Italy and Spain. The prospective study material was composed of cDNA or gDNA derived from T cells, B-cell-depleted T cells, or PBMCs. Subjects who had been exposed to COVID-19, were actively infected with it, or had recovered from it provided the deeply sampled blood TCRbeta repertoires that made up the dataset. The repertoires were released in a freely available public database meant as a resource for research on the immune response to SARS-CoV-2. Samples came from the ongoing ImmuneRACE study (first 160 participants) plus 1,254 subjects from 6 global collaborators. Nearly every sample came with metadata listing a de-identified subject ID, COVID-19 status, age in years and sex. Where available, HLA class I and class II types were taken from metadata supplied by the sample provider and were not determined by assay-based typing.

In the prospective study, participants were about 18 to 95 years old, resided in about two dozen geographic areas of the United States, and were enrolled through a virtual design. In the prospective study, participants were assigned to cohorts based on the clinical history participants reported in a screening survey and a study questionnaire. Recovered participants in ImmuneRACE Cohort 3 were defined by two consecutive negative NP/OP PCR tests, clearance by a healthcare professional, or resolution of symptoms. In the prospective study, whole blood, serum and a nasopharyngeal or oropharyngeal swab were collected from each participant by mobile phlebotomists. Additional blood draws and questionnaires over a 2-month period could optionally be provided by prospective study participants. Before DNA extraction, prospective study blood samples were shipped either frozen or at room temperature. Results the study describes overall, beyond this receptor: How much clinical and demographic metadata was included differed by source and by participant, and the metadata was provided uncurated.

TCRbeta CDR3 regions were amplified from genomic DNA by means of the immunoSEQ Assay, a bias-controlled multiplex PCR. The published analysis was carried out like this. The number of nucleated cells in each sample was estimated from the amplification of reference gene primers within the assay. To quantify the absolute abundance of each unique TCRbeta CDR3 rearrangement, sequence reads were collapsed and filtered. Productive Simpson clonality was computed per sample as the square root of Simpson's diversity index over productive rearrangements. Drawn from immuneACCESS, this table holds only the in-frame rearrangements with V and J called that TCRdb kept. Clones are partly lost; checked studies trace under half to an unresolved V gene and leave the rest unexplained. The V and J calls and clone size are taken from that table; D and trimming were inferred from the DNA. In this sample the table shows 110,000 to 150,000 clones, around 86% of which occur a single time. In total, the top ten clones hold 11% of the sample.

Sample: PBMCs or T cells enriched from blood (not recorded which). This clonotype originated in a man aged 55-75 years who had recovered from COVID-19.

For the CDR3, the sequence is CASWNQGAGNTIYF. The nucleotides are TGTGCCAGCTGGAACCAGGGGGCTGGAAACACCATATATTTT. The rearranged chain carries TRBV28 and TRBJ1-3; 7 bases in the middle match TRBD1. For CDR1 and CDR2, the germline V gene lists MDHEN and SYDVKM. Reading from cysteine to phenylalanine, the CDR3 counts 14 amino acids. The only DNA kept is the CDR3, 42 bases in frame from the first base. Ends trimmed: V by 8 bases, J by 2 bases; bases unmatched to a gene: 6.